A single sample gave rise to the 18 T cell receptor beta chains below, sequenced in a study of blood T cell repertoires in COVID-19. The repertoire was sequenced with immunoSEQ multiplex PCR; TCRdb's copy has only in-frame clones and lacks some. The sample has 200,000 to 250,000 clones, about 85% seen once. Specimen: peripheral blood. All receptors come from a woman aged 18-29 years who had recovered from COVID-19.

The CDR3 coding sequence is TGTGCCAGCTCACCACGACTGTCCCGGGTAAGCTCCTACGAGCAGTACTTC. This translates into CASSPRLSRVSSYEQYF. The chain has TRBV18 and TRBJ2-7; unclear D gene. Deletions cut 1 base from V and 0 bases from J, with 16 bases between. CDR3 length: 17 amino acids. CDR1 KGHSH and CDR2 LQKENI come from the germline V gene.

The rearrangement joins TRBV6-6 to TRBJ2-3, with 13 bases aligning to TRBD2. V dropped 5 bases and J dropped 4; count of bases not matched to a gene: 9. Germline V gene sequence: CDR1 MNHNY, CDR2 SVGAGI (reference sequence). CDR3 length: 17 amino acids. CDR3 in DNA: TGTGCCAGCAGTCCCAACCCCGGACTAGCGGGAGCAGATACGCAGTATTTT. As protein: CASSPNPGLAGADTQYF.

This chain links TRBV30 with TRBJ1-3; no clear D. With 2 bases removed from V and 0 bases from J, the gap between germline ends came to 8 bases. Germline CDR1 is GTSNPN and CDR2 is SVGIG (reference sequence). CDR3 size: 14 residues. CDR3 nucleotide sequence: TGTGCCTGGAGTTGGGCCACCTCTGGAAACACCATATATTTT. Translated, it gives CAWSWATSGNTIYF.

This clone appeared a few times. The J gene is TRBJ2-1, the V gene TRBV14; 11 bases fit TRBD2. V trimming: 0 bases; J trimming: 8 bases; junction bases outside the gene matches: 9. The CDR3 extends over 17 amino acids. The germline CDR1 and CDR2 sequences are SGHDN and FVKESK. The CDR3 region has the DNA TGTGCCAGCAGCCAAGAACTAGCGGGAGACTCTGCGGATGAGCAGTTCTTC. This translates into CASSQELAGDSADEQFF.

The chain uses TRBV25-1 and TRBJ2-1; tentative D call: TRBD2 (6 bases). Germline lookup yields CDR1 MGHDK and CDR2 SYGVNS. The CDR3 is 16 amino acids. Trimming left V 1 base short and J 8 bases short, with 18 bases between. The CDR3 reads CASSESRASDHHEQFF. CDR3 DNA sequence: TGTGCCAGCAGTGAATCAAGGGCTAGCGATCATCATGAGCAGTTCTTC.

The V gene is TRBV15, the J gene TRBJ2-1; D possibly corresponds to TRBD1 (5 bases). Germline CDR1 and CDR2: LNHNV and YYDKDF (reference sequence). V dropped 1 base and J dropped 12 bases, with 16 bases sitting between them. The CDR3 is 14 residues long. CDR3 DNA: TGTGCCACCAGCAGAGGGCAAGCAGGGCCAAGGCAGTTCTTC. It yields the protein CATSRGQAGPRQFF.

V and J are TRBV28 and TRBJ2-7, with 10 bases that match TRBD2. Germline V lookup: CDR1 MDHEN, CDR2 SYDVKM. Losses at the gene ends were 7 bases for V and 3 bases for J; bases not matched to a gene: 9. The length of the CDR3 is 15 residues. In DNA form, the CDR3 reads TGTGCCAGCACCCAGCCTAGCGGGAGAGTCTACGAGCAGTACTTC. It yields the protein CASTQPSGRVYEQYF.

This chain connects TRBV7-3 to TRBJ1-1; a weak D match, TRBD1 (5 bases). Trimming took 4 bases from V and 3 from J, leaving 12 bases between them. The CDR3 sequence is 14 residues long. The germline CDR1 and CDR2 sequences are SGHTA and FQGTGA. CDR3 loop: CASSSSGPHTEAFF. The CDR3 DNA follows: TGTGCCAGCAGCTCCTCAGGGCCCCACACTGAAGCTTTCTTT.

The chain carries TRBV21-1 and TRBJ2-1; the table's D call, TRBD2, has no DNA check behind it. TRBV21-1 counts as a pseudogene. The CDR3 is 17 residues long. The CDR3, as DNA: TGTGCCAGCAGCAGCCCCTCTAGCGGGAGGAGCGACAATGAGCAGTTCTTC. Amino acid sequence: CASSSPSSGRSDNEQFF.

V and J are TRBV30 and TRBJ1-4; D is undetermined. This CDR3 contains 13 residues. Trimming cost V 1 base and J 4 bases, with 7 bases left between them. The germline V gene encodes CDR1 GTSNPN and CDR2 SVGIG (reference sequence). CDR3 amino acids: CAWSAGVNEKLFF. CDR3 coding DNA: TGTGCCTGGAGTGCCGGAGTTAATGAAAAACTGTTTTTT.

The V and J genes are TRBV6-6 and TRBJ2-3; TRBD2 is a possible D gene (6 bases). Trimming removed 2 bases at V and 1 base at J, with 10 bases between. The CDR3 length is 15 residues. Germline V gene lookup returns CDR1 MNHNY and CDR2 SVGAGI (reference sequence). CDR3 nucleotides: TGTGCCAGCAGTTACACGGGAGAGGGCACAGATACGCAGTATTTT. Translating it yields CASSYTGEGTDTQYF.

This rearrangement joins TRBV5-5 to TRBJ2-1; 10 bases align to TRBD2. This CDR3 contains 14 residues. Losses at the gene ends were 3 bases for V and 6 bases for J; bases not matched to a gene: 3. Germline loops: CDR1 SGHKS, CDR2 YYEKEE (reference sequence). CDR3 in DNA: TGTGCCAGCAGCTGGACTAGCGGAACCAATGAGCAGTTCTTC. Translated, it gives CASSWTSGTNEQFF.

The rearrangement uses TRBV4-1 and TRBJ2-7, with a possible D match to TRBD2 (6 bases). Trimming took off 5 bases at V and 3 bases at J, with 14 bases between the two ends. Germline lookup yields CDR1 MGHRA and CDR2 YSYEKL. The CDR3 extends over 14 amino acids. The CDR3: CASSVPGTYYEQYF. Here the CDR3 DNA reads TGCGCCAGCAGCGTCCCCGGGACTTACTACGAGCAGTACTTC.

The chain is built from TRBV12-3 or TRBV12-4 and TRBJ2-7; D uncertain. With 3 bases removed from V and 4 bases from J, the gap between germline ends came to 7 bases. CDR3 length: 12 residues. As DNA, the CDR3 is TGTGCCAGCAGTTTCATCCGGTACGAGCAGTACTTC. Its protein is CASSFIRYEQYF.

This sequence joins TRBV29-1 and TRBJ2-7; D is possibly TRBD1 (5 bases). Germline V gives CDR1 SQVTM, CDR2 ANQGSEA. Deletions cut 4 bases from V and 0 bases from J, with 10 bases between. CDR3 length equals 13 residues. CDR3 region: CSVGTFDSYEQYF. CDR3 coding DNA: TGCAGCGTTGGGACATTTGACTCCTACGAGCAGTACTTC.

The chain links TRBV13 to TRBJ2-3; D call uncertain. The CDR3 totals 14 residues. Trimming shortened V by 3 bases and J by 4 bases, and 11 bases separated the two germline ends. Germline CDR1 reads PRHDT; CDR2 reads FYEKMQ (reference sequence). The CDR3 nucleotides are TGTGCCAGCAGCTTCCCCGGAAGCGCAGATACGCAGTATTTT. It specifies CASSFPGSADTQYF.

This clone was counted a single time. This chain uses TRBV7-2 with TRBJ2-7; 10 bases line up with TRBD1. With 5 bases clipped from V and 2 bases from J, the junction kept 9 bases outside the gene matches. CDR1 is SGHTA, CDR2 FQGNSA, per germline. The CDR3 length is 16 residues. For the CDR3, the DNA is TGTGCCAGCAGCCTGTCGACAGGGGGCCGTACCTACGAGCAGTACTTC. The encoded protein is CASSLSTGGRTYEQYF. The variable domain in full, with the rest retrieved from reference TRBV7-2 and TRBJ2-7, is GAGVSQSPSNKVTEKGKDVELRCDPISGHTALYWYRQSLGQGLEFLIYFQGNSAPDKSGLPSDRFSAERTGGSVSTLTIQRTQQEDSAVYLCASSLSTGGRTYEQYFGPGTRLTVT.

This sequence joins TRBV5-4 and TRBJ2-2; D might be TRBD2 (5 bases). The CDR3 runs to 12 residues. Trimming cost V 9 bases and J 5 bases, with 11 bases left between them. Germline assignment: CDR1 SGHNT and CDR2 YYREEE (reference sequence). The CDR3 bases are TGTGCCATCCCTAGGAGGACCGGGGAGCTGTTTTTT. Its translation: CAIPRRTGELFF.